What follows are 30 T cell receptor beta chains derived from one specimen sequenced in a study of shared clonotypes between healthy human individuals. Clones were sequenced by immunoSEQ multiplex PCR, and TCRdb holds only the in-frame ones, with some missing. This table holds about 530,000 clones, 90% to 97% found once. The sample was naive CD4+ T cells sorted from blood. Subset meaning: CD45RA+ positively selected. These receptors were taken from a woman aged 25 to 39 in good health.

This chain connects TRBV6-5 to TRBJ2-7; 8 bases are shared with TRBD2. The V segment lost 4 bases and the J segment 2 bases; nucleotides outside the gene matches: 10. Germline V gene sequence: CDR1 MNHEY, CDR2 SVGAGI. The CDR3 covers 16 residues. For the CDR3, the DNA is TGTGCCAGCAGTTTCTACGCCCGCGGGGGGACCTACGAGCAGTACTTC. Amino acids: CASSFYARGGTYEQYF.

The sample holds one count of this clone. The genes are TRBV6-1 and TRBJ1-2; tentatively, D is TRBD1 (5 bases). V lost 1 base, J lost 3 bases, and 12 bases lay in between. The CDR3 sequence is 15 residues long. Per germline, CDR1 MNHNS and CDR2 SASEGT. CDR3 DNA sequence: TGTGCCAGCAGTGAAGGCCCCACAGGCCACTATGGCTACACCTTC. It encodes CASSEGPTGHYGYTF.

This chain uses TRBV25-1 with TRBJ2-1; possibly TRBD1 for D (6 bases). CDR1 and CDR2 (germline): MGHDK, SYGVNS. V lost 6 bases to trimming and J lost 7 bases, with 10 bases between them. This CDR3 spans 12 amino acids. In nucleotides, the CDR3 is TGTGCCAGCAGATACAGGGAAAATGAGCAGTTCTTC. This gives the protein CASRYRENEQFF.

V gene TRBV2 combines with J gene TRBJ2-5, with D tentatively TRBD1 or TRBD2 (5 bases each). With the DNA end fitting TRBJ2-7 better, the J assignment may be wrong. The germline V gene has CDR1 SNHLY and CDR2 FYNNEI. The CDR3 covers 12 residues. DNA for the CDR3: TGTGCCAGCCGGGGCCCTGGCTACGAGCAGTACTTC. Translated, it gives CASRGPGYEQYF.

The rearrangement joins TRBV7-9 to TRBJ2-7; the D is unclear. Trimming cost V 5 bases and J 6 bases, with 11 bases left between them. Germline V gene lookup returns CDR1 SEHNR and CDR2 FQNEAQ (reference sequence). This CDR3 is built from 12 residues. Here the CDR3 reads CASSPGGLEQYF. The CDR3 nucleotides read TGTGCCAGCAGCCCTGGCGGCCTCGAGCAGTACTTC.

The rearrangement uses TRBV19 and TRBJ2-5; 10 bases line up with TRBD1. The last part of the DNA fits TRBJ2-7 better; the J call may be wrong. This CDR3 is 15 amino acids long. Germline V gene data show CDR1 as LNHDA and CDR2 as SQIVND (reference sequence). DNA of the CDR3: TGTGCCAGTAGTGAGCCGGGACAGGGGATACACGAGCAGTACTTC. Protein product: CASSEPGQGIHEQYF.

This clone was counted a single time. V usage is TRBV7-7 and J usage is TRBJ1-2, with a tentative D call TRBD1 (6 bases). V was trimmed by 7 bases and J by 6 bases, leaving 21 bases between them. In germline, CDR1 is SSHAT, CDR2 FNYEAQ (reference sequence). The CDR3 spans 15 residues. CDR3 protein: CASTRNSGVPNGYTF. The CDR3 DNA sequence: TGTGCCAGCACGCGAAATTCAGGGGTCCCCAATGGCTACACCTTC.

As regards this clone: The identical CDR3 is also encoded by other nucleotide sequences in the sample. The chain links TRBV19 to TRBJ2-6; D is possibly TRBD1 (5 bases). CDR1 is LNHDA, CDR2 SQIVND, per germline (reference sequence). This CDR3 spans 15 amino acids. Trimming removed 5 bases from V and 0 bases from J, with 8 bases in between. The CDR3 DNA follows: TGTGCCAGTAGTCTGGGGCGCTCTGGGGCCAACGTCCTGACTTTC. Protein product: CASSLGRSGANVLTF.

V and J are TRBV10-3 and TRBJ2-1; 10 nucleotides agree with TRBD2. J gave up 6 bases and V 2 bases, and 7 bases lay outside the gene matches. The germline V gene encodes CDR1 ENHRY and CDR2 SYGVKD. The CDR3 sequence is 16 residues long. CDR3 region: CAISERVAGGSNEQFF. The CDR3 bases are TGTGCCATCAGTGAGCGGGTAGCGGGAGGTTCCAATGAGCAGTTCTTC.

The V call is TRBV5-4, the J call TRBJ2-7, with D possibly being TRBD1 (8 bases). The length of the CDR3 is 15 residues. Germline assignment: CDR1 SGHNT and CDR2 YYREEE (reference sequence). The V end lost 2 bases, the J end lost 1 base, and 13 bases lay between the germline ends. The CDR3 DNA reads TGTGCCAGCAGCTTCGGACAGGGAGGGTCCTACGAGCAGTACTTC. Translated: CASSFGQGGSYEQYF.

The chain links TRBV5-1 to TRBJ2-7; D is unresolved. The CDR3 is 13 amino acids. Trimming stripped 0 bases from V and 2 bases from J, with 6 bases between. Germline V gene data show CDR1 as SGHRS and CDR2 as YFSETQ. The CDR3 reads CASSLVDPYEQYF. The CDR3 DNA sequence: TGCGCCAGCAGCTTGGTGGACCCCTACGAGCAGTACTTC.

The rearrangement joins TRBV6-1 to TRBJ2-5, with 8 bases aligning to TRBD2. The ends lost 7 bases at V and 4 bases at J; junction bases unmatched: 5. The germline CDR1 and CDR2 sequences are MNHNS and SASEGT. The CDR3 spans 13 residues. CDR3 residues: CASKPGGGETQYF. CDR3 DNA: TGTGCCAGCAAGCCGGGAGGGGGAGAGACCCAGTACTTC.

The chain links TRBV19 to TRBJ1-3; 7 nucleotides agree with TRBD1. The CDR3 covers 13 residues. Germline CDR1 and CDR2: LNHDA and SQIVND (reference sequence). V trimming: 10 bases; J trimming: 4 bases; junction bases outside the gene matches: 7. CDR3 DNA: TGTGCCACAAGACAGGGCATCGGAAACACCATATATTTT. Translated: CATRQGIGNTIYF. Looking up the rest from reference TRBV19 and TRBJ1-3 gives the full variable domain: DGGITQSPKYLFRKEGQNVTLSCEQNLNHDAMYWYRQDPGQGLRLIYYSQIVNDFQKGDIAEGYSVSREKKESFPLTVTSAQKNPTAFYLCATRQGIGNTIYFGEGSWLTVV.

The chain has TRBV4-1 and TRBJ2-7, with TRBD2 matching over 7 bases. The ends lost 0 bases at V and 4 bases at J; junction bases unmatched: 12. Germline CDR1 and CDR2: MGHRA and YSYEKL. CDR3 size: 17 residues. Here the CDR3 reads CASSQDLGGSPIYEQYF. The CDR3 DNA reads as TGCGCCAGCAGCCAAGATCTCGGCGGGAGTCCCATTTACGAGCAGTACTTC.

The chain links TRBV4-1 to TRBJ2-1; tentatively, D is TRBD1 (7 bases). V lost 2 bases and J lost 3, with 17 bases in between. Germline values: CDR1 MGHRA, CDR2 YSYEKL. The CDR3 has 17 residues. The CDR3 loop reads CASSQPGGKMVYNEQFF. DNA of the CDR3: TGCGCCAGCAGCCAACCAGGGGGGAAAATGGTCTACAATGAGCAGTTCTTC.

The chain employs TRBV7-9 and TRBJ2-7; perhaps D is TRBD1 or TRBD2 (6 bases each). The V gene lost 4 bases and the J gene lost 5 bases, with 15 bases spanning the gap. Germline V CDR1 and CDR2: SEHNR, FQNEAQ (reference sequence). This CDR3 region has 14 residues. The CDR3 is CASSSGRGPHEQYF. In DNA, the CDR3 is TGTGCCAGCAGCTCCGGTCGGGGGCCCCACGAGCAGTACTTC.

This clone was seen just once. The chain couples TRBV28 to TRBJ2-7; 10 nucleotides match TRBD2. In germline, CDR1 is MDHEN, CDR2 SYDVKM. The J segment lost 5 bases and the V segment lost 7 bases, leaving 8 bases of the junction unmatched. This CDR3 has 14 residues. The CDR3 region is CASTASGSRHEQYF. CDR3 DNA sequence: TGTGCCAGCACCGCTAGCGGGAGCAGGCACGAGCAGTACTTC.

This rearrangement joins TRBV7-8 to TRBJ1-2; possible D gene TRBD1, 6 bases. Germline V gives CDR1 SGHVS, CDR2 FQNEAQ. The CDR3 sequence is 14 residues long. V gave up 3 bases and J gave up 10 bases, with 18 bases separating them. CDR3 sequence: CASSFQGPMVDYTF. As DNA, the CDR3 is TGTGCCAGCAGCTTTCAGGGGCCTATGGTCGACTACACCTTC.

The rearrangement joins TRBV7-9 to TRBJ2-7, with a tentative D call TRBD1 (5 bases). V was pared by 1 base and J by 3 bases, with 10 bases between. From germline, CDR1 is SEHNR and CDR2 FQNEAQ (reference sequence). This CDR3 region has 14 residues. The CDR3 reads CASSLDAGHYEQYF. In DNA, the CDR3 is TGTGCCAGCAGCTTAGATGCAGGGCACTACGAGCAGTACTTC.

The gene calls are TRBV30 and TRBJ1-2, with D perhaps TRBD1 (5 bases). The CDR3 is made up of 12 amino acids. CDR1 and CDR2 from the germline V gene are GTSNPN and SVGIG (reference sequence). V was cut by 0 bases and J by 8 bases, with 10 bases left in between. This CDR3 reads CAWSVLGLGYTF. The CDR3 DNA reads TGTGCCTGGAGTGTACTGGGACTCGGCTACACCTTC.

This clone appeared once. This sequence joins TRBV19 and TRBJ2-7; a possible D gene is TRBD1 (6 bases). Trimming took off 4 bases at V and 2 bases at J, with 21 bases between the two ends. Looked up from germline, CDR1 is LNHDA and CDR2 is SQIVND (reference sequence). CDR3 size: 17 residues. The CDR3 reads CASSTIARDNRPYEQYF. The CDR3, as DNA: TGTGCCAGTAGTACCATAGCCCGGGACAATCGACCCTACGAGCAGTACTTC.

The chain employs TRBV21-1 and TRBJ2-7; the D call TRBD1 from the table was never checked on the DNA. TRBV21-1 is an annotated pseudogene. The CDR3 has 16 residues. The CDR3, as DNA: TGTGCCAGCAGCGACAGGGGTACTGGCGGTTCCTACGAGCAGTACTTC. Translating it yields CASSDRGTGGSYEQYF.

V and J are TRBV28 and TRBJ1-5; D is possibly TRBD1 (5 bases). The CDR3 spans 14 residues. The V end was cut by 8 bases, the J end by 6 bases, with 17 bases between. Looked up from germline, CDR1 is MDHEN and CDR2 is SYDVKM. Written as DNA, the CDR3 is TGTGCCAGCCAATGGGGGAGGGTCGCTCAGCCCCAGCATTTT. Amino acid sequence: CASQWGRVAQPQHF.

The CDR3 here is CASSYGRSSSRGTQYF. The CDR3 nucleotides read TGTGCCAGCAGTTATGGCCGGTCGTCTAGCCGGGGGACCCAGTACTTC. This sequence joins TRBV28 and TRBJ2-5; weak D call: TRBD2 (5 bases). Looked up from germline, CDR1 is MDHEN and CDR2 is SYDVKM. Deletions cut 4 bases from V and 7 bases from J, with 22 bases between. The CDR3 totals 16 residues.

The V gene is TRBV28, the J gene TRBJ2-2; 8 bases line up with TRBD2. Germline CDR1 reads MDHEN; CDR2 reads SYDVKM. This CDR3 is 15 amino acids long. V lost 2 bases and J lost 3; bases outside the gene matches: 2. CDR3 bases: TGTGCCAGCAGTTTAAGGACTAGCTACACCGGGGAGCTGTTTTTT. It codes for CASSLRTSYTGELFF. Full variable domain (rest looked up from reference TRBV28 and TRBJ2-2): DVKVTQSSRYLVKRTGEKVFLECVQDMDHENMFWYRQDPGLGLRLIYFSYDVKMKEKGDIPEGYSVSREKKERFSLILESASTNQTSMYLCASSLRTSYTGELFFGEGSRLTVL.

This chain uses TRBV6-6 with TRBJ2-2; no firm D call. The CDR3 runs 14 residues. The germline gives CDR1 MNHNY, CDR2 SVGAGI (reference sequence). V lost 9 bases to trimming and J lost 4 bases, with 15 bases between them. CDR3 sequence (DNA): TGTGCCAGTCGCTCCCTTTCTGGCACCGGGGAGCTGTTTTTT. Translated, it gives CASRSLSGTGELFF.

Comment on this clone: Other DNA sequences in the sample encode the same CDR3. DNA of the CDR3: TGTGCCAGCTCACCCCGGACAGGGGAAGGAGAGACCCAGTACTTC. Translated: CASSPRTGEGETQYF. V and J are TRBV18 and TRBJ2-5, with 9 positions matching TRBD1. This CDR3 spans 15 amino acids. Germline CDR1 and CDR2: KGHSH and LQKENI. V shed 3 bases and J 4 bases; nucleotides not matched to a gene: 6.

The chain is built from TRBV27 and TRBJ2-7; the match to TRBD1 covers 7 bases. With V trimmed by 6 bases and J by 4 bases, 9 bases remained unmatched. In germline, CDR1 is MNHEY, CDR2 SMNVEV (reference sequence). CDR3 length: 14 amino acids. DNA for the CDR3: TGTGCCAGCAGGCCGACAGGGTTTGGATACGAGCAGTACTTC. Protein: CASRPTGFGYEQYF.

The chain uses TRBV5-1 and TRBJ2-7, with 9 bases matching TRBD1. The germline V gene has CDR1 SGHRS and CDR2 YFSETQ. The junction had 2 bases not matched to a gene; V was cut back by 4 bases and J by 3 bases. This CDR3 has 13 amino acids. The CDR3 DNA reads TGCGCCAGCAGCGCGGGACAGGGCTACGAGCAGTACTTC. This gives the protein CASSAGQGYEQYF.

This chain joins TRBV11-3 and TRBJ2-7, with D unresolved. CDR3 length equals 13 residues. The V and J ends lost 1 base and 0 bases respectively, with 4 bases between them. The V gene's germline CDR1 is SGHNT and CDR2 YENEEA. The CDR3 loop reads CASSLGGSYEQYF. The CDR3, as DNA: TGTGCCAGCAGCTTAGGAGGCTCCTACGAGCAGTACTTC.